These 16 T cell receptor beta chains were sequenced from one sample in a study of post-analysis software for immune sequencing data. Study-level results: Relative to controls, patients had a few TRBV segments at higher frequency, with TRBV5-6, TRBV5-1 and TRBV20-1 among these.

Built from TCR beta cDNA, the libraries had unique molecular identifiers in them. TCRdb re-derived calls from the PCR reads in MiXCR, one entry per CDR3 protein. The sample records hundreds of thousands of distinct CDR3 sequences, around 33% being singletons. No antigen is known for these receptors. The sequencing sample was made of blood. The receptors were gathered from a girl aged 5 to 17 with multiple sclerosis.

This clonotype was detected many times. The chain uses TRBV29-1 and TRBJ2-3, with D tentatively TRBD2 (6 bases). The length of the CDR3 is 11 residues. Trimming took 5 bases from V and 7 from J, leaving 10 bases between them. CDR1 is SQVTM, CDR2 ANQGSEA, per germline. The CDR3 spells CSVLAPHTQYF. DNA of the CDR3: TGCAGCGTTCTAGCGCCTCATACGCAGTATTTT.

The chain carries TRBV20-1 and TRBJ1-2; 9 bases fit TRBD1. Germline loops: CDR1 DFQATT, CDR2 SNEGSKA (reference sequence). The CDR3 loop spans 15 amino acids. The V gene end was trimmed by 1 base and the J gene end by 4 bases; junction bases not matched to a gene: 7. The DNA for the CDR3 is TGCAGTGCTAGAGTGGGGACAGGGCGGACCTATGGCTACACCTTC. This gives the protein CSARVGTGRTYGYTF.

This clonotype has just a few counts. The rearrangement links TRBV29-1 to TRBJ1-2, with unresolved D. The ends were cut back, 0 bases at V and 2 bases at J, with 25 bases in the middle. The CDR3 spans 19 residues. Germline values: CDR1 SQVTM, CDR2 ANQGSEA. The CDR3 DNA sequence: TGCAGCGTTGAAGATTTCTCGCCCAGGAAAGCGTATAAGAACTATGGCTACACCTTC. This encodes CSVEDFSPRKAYKNYGYTF.

This chain joins TRBV4-1 and TRBJ2-5; TRBD2 might be the D (6 bases). The CDR3 has 15 amino acids. Trimming shortened V by 1 base and J by 5 bases, and 14 bases separated the two germline ends. Germline CDR1 and CDR2: MGHRA and YSYEKL. The CDR3 loop is CASSQGPSERETQYF. CDR3 sequence (DNA): TGCGCCAGCAGCCAAGGTCCTAGCGAGAGGGAGACCCAGTACTTC.

The rearrangement links TRBV7-9 to TRBJ2-7, with D perhaps TRBD1 (6 bases). Trimming took 1 base from V and 6 from J, leaving 16 bases between them. CDR1 is SEHNR and CDR2 is FQNEAQ in the germline V gene (reference sequence). The length of the CDR3 is 15 residues. The CDR3, as DNA: TGTGCCAGCAGCTTAGTTGGCCAGGGGATCTCCGAGCAGTACTTC. Translation gives CASSLVGQGISEQYF.

This clonotype has more than one count but fewer than ten. V usage is TRBV20-1 and J usage is TRBJ2-3; a possible D gene is TRBD1 (5 bases). The V and J ends lost 5 bases and 5 bases respectively, with 14 bases between them. Germline loops: CDR1 DFQATT, CDR2 SNEGSKA (reference sequence). The CDR3 has 13 amino acids. In DNA form, the CDR3 reads TGCAGTGCTCCCCTGCAGGGTAAAGATACGCAGTATTTT. This gives the protein CSAPLQGKDTQYF.

This chain joins TRBV9 and TRBJ1-4; 9 bases are shared with TRBD1. Germline values: CDR1 SGDLS, CDR2 YYNGEE. This CDR3 is built from 15 residues. The trim removed 0 bases at V and 6 bases at J, leaving 3 bases unmatched. CDR3 nucleotides: TGTGCCAGCAGCGTAGGATGGACAGGGGATGAAAAACTGTTTTTT. Its translation: CASSVGWTGDEKLFF.

This sequence joins TRBV7-2 and TRBJ2-7; D remains unclear. The CDR3 has 13 residues. The germline CDR1 and CDR2 sequences are SGHTA and FQGNSA. With 3 bases removed from V and 1 base from J, the gap between germline ends came to 7 bases. DNA of the CDR3: TGTGCCAGCAGCTTCACTACTTCCTACGAGCAGTACTTC. Encoded protein: CASSFTTSYEQYF.

The chain uses TRBV7-2 and TRBJ2-7, with 8 bases aligning to TRBD2. The V segment lost 8 bases and the J segment 4 bases; nucleotides outside the gene matches: 10. Germline V lookup: CDR1 SGHTA, CDR2 FQGNSA. CDR3 size: 14 residues. CDR3 in amino acids: CASAEAGETYEQYF. The CDR3, as DNA: TGTGCCAGCGCAGAAGCGGGGGAAACTTACGAGCAGTACTTC.

The count of this clonotype is one. V and J are TRBV4-2 and TRBJ1-1; 7 bases are a match to TRBD1. The V segment lost 0 bases and the J segment 1 base; nucleotides outside the gene matches: 5. This CDR3 contains 16 residues. The germline V gene encodes CDR1 LGHNA and CDR2 YNFKEQ. For the CDR3, the DNA is TGTGCCAGCAGCCAAGAGGAGGGGGCGCGGAACACTGAAGCTTTCTTT. Its protein product is CASSQEEGARNTEAFF.

This sequence joins TRBV4-3 and TRBJ1-5; unclear D gene. This CDR3 has 15 amino acids. Germline V CDR1 and CDR2: LGHNA, YSLEER. V was trimmed by 0 bases and J by 1 base, leaving 7 bases between them. DNA of the CDR3: TGCGCCAGCAGCCAAGAACCGTCAAGCAATCAGCCCCAGCATTTT. This sequence encodes CASSQEPSSNQPQHF.

The chain couples TRBV25-1 to TRBJ2-7; D assignment may be TRBD1 or TRBD2 (7 bases each). The germline gives CDR1 MGHDK, CDR2 SYGVNS. This CDR3 is 13 amino acids long. Trimming removed 4 bases at V and 9 bases at J, with 16 bases between. In DNA, the CDR3 is TGTGCCAGCAGTGTGTCAGGGGGGAGGGGGCAGTACTTC. Translation gives CASSVSGGRGQYF.

This clonotype was observed a few times. This rearrangement joins TRBV27 to TRBJ2-7; 8 bases are a match to TRBD2. The CDR3 totals 14 residues. Trimming removed 6 bases from V and 0 bases from J; junction bases left unmatched: 4. From germline, CDR1 is MNHEY and CDR2 SMNVEV (reference sequence). CDR3 amino acids: CASSRSGASYEQYF. The CDR3 DNA is TGTGCCAGCAGCCGTAGCGGGGCCTCCTACGAGCAGTACTTC.

The rearrangement links TRBV10-3 to TRBJ2-5, with D perhaps matching TRBD2 (6 bases). The CDR3 spans 15 residues. Trimming cost V 0 bases and J 2 bases, with 10 bases left between them. CDR1 is ENHRY and CDR2 is SYGVKD in the germline V gene. The DNA of the CDR3 is TGTGCCATCAGTGAGTCGTCTAGCGTTCAAGAGACCCAGTACTTC. Its translation is CAISESSSVQETQYF.

This clonotype came up a few times. V usage is TRBV28 and J usage is TRBJ2-7; TRBD1 or TRBD2 may be the D gene (5 bases each). Per germline, CDR1 MDHEN and CDR2 SYDVKM. CDR3 size: 14 residues. V lost 3 bases and J 2 bases, leaving 11 bases between the germline ends. The CDR3 DNA reads TGTGCCAGCAGTTTGTATAGGGACCCCTACGAGCAGTACTTC. Its translation is CASSLYRDPYEQYF.

CDR3 loop: CASSSSRGGGRFF. The CDR3, as DNA: TGTGCCAGCAGCTCGTCCCGAGGAGGCGGGCGGTTCTTC. The chain is built from TRBV12-3 or TRBV12-4 and TRBJ2-1; D might be TRBD2 (5 bases). The ends were cut back, 6 bases at V and 15 bases at J, with 21 bases in the middle. The CDR3 is made up of 13 amino acids.